The next 19 T cell receptor beta chains were all read from a single sample in a study of T cells in women clearing cervical HPV infection. Sequencing was performed with immunoSEQ multiplex PCR; in TCRdb, only in-frame clones are kept and a portion is missing. The repertoire shows roughly 28,000 clones; the top ten hold 11%. The sequenced sample was blood buffy coat. These receptors were collected from a woman aged 18 to 75 with a cervical HPV16 infection that either progressed to CIN3+ or cleared (not recorded which).

Details on this clone: The read ends 3 residues before the CDR3 terminus; that terminus is restored from the germline J gene. The rearrangement uses TRBV19 and TRBJ1-2; perhaps TRBD1 as D (5 bases). CDR1 LNHDA and CDR2 SQIVND come from the germline V gene (reference sequence). This CDR3 has 17 amino acids. The germline V and J ends were trimmed by 3 bases and 4 bases, with 21 bases remaining between them. The CDR3 is CASSMVLVGPGGYGYTF. The DNA read from the CDR3 is TGTGCCAGTAGTATGGTTCTCGTGGGCCCCGGGGGCTATGGC.

As for this clone: The read gets to within 3 residues of the CDR3 end, and the germline J gene fills in the rest. The chain is built from TRBV19 and TRBJ1-1; TRBD1 aligns across 9 bases. CDR3 size: 15 residues. Germline-derived CDR1 and CDR2 are LNHDA and SQIVND (reference sequence). The trim removed 3 bases at V and 3 bases at J, leaving 5 bases unmatched. The covered CDR3 bases are TGTGCCAGTAGTATCCCGGGACAGGGAGACACTGAA. Encoded protein: CASSIPGQGDTE. The complete CDR3 sequence is CASSIPGQGDTEAFF.

Of note for this clone: The read terminates 3 residues ahead of where the CDR3 ends, so the germline J gene completes it. The V gene is TRBV20-1, the J gene TRBJ2-5; 8 nucleotides agree with TRBD2. V lost 0 bases and J lost 5; bases outside the gene matches: 11. The CDR3 contains 16 residues. Germline loops: CDR1 DFQATT, CDR2 SNEGSKA (reference sequence). The CDR3 bases that were read are TGCAGTGCTAGAGATCCCGGAGAAGCGGGAGTGGAGACC. Amino acid sequence: CSARDPGEAGVET. In full, the CDR3 is CSARDPGEAGVETQYF.

Remarks on this clone: The read ends 3 residues early relative to the CDR3; the germline J gene fills the gap. The chain joins TRBV18 to TRBJ1-2, with D possibly matching TRBD1 (6 bases). Germline-derived CDR1 and CDR2 are KGHSH and LQKENI. The CDR3 spans 14 residues. The CDR3 is CASSPQGFSYDYTF. The sequenced part of the CDR3 DNA is TGTGCCAGCTCACCCCAGGGGTTCTCCTACGAC.

The CDR3 sequence: CASRAGGIIADTQYF. The sequenced part of the CDR3 DNA is TGCGCCAGCAGGGCAGGGGGCATAATAGCAGATACG. The chain carries TRBV5-1 and TRBJ2-3; 8 nucleotides agree with TRBD1. The read terminates 3 residues before the CDR3 end, so the remaining end is supplied by the germline J gene. Germline loops: CDR1 SGHRS, CDR2 YFSETQ. This CDR3 comprises 15 residues. Trimming at V came to 5 bases and at J to 4 bases, leaving 9 bases not matched to a gene.

To note about this clone: Sequencing ends 3 residues short of the CDR3 end; the germline J gene provides the rest. The chain uses TRBV6-2 or TRBV6-3 and TRBJ1-5; TRBD1 aligns across 8 bases. V shed 2 bases, J shed 4 bases, and the junction held 4 bases outside the gene matches. Per germline, CDR1 MNHEY and CDR2 SVGEGT. This CDR3 is 15 amino acids long. Partial CDR3 DNA: TGTGCCAGCAGTTACCGACAGGGGCTTAATCAGCCC. Protein: CASSYRQGLNQP. The full CDR3 reads CASSYRQGLNQPQHF.

Worth noting for this clone: The CDR3 end falls 3 residues outside the read, so it is completed with the germline J gene. The rearrangement uses TRBV28 and TRBJ2-7, with 8 positions matching TRBD1. The CDR3 consists of 14 residues. The V and J ends lost 5 bases and 5 bases, in that order; junction bases with no gene match: 8. The germline gives CDR1 MDHEN, CDR2 SYDVKM. CDR3 DNA (partial): TGTGCCAGCAGTACTACAGGGGGTTGGAACGAG. This codes for CASSTTGGWNE. The entire CDR3 protein is CASSTTGGWNEQYF.

As for this clone: The CDR3 end is not reached by the read, which stops 3 residues before it; the germline J gene fills it in. V and J are TRBV19 and TRBJ2-7, with D perhaps matching TRBD1 (5 bases). Trimming removed 6 bases at V and 3 bases at J, with 15 bases between. CDR3 length equals 14 residues. The V gene's germline CDR1 is LNHDA and CDR2 SQIVND (reference sequence). CDR3 bases read: TGTGCCAGTAGCCCCGGACAAGTTCGCTACGAG. Its translation: CASSPGQVRYE. The whole CDR3 protein is CASSPGQVRYEQYF.

As regards this clone: The read gets to within 3 residues of the CDR3 end, and the germline J gene fills in the rest. J is TRBJ1-2 and V is TRBV5-6; a possible D gene is TRBD1 (6 bases). Germline loops: CDR1 SGHDT, CDR2 YYEEEE. This CDR3 has 13 residues. CDR3 DNA (partial): TGTGCCAGCAGCTGGGACATCCAAGAGACC. This translates into CASSWDIQET. The entire CDR3 is CASSWDIQETYTF.

Notes on this clone: The read finishes 3 residues shy of the CDR3 end, and the germline J gene is used to complete it. V usage is TRBV7-9 and J usage is TRBJ2-4; 8 positions match TRBD1. Germline lookup yields CDR1 SEHNR and CDR2 FQNEAQ (reference sequence). This CDR3 has 15 residues. The CDR3 spells CASSLGQGARHGQYF. The part of the CDR3 DNA that was read is TGTGCCAGCAGCCTCGGGCAGGGGGCGCGGCATGGT. Looking up the rest from reference TRBV7-9 and TRBJ2-4 gives the full variable domain: DTGVSQNPRHKITKRGQNVTFRCDPISEHNRLYWYRQTLGQGPEFLTYFQNEAQLEKSRLLSDRFSAERPKGSFSTLEIQRTEQGDSAMYLCASSLGQGARHGQYFGAGTRLSVL.

Comment on this clone: The sequenced fragment ends 3 residues before the CDR3 boundary, so the rest is inferred from the germline J gene. The chain employs TRBV5-1 and TRBJ2-2, with 10 bases aligning to TRBD2. Per germline, CDR1 SGHRS and CDR2 YFSETQ. CDR3 length: 16 residues. The J segment lost 3 bases and the V segment lost 0 bases, leaving 2 bases of the junction unmatched. The covered CDR3 bases are TGCGCCAGCAGCTTGGCTAGCGGGAGAGACACCGGGGAG. Amino acids: CASSLASGRDTGE. The entire CDR3 sequence reads CASSLASGRDTGELFF.

With regard to this clone: The CDR3 is cut off 3 residues early in the read; its end comes from the germline J gene. The V and J genes are TRBV19 and TRBJ1-1, with D possibly TRBD1 on 6 matching bases. V gave up 2 bases and J gave up 2 bases, with 21 bases separating them. The V gene's germline CDR1 is LNHDA and CDR2 SQIVND (reference sequence). The CDR3 consists of 18 residues. CDR3: CASSISSIAGQRNTEAFF. The sequenced part of the CDR3 DNA is TGTGCCAGTAGTATATCTAGTATCGCCGGACAGAGAAACACTGAA.

The CDR3: CASSRAGNEQYF. The DNA read from the CDR3 is TGTGCCAGCTCACGGGCGGGAAACGAG. The chain couples TRBV18 to TRBJ2-7; D is possibly TRBD2 (6 bases). The read stops 3 residues short of the end of the CDR3; the missing end is completed from the germline J gene. Germline lookup yields CDR1 KGHSH and CDR2 LQKENI. The CDR3 extends over 12 amino acids. The V gene lost 4 bases and the J gene lost 5 bases, with 9 bases spanning the gap.

Concerning this clone itself: The observed sequence ends 3 residues before the CDR3 terminus, with the missing tail filled in from the germline J gene. The chain carries TRBV6-7 and TRBJ1-4; 10 nucleotides match TRBD1. TRBV6-7 qualifies as an ORF whose function is uncertain. Unmatched junction bases numbered 13, after V lost 2 bases and J lost 4 bases. CDR3 length equals 19 residues. The CDR3 DNA, read in part, is TGTGCCAGCAGTTACGGGTCCCGGGACAGGGGCGGCCATAATGAAAAA. Translating gives CASSYGSRDRGGHNEK. The CDR3 as a whole reads CASSYGSRDRGGHNEKLFF.

A word on this clone: The read terminates 3 residues before the CDR3 end, so the remaining end is supplied by the germline J gene. Other nucleotide sequences from this sample produce the same CDR3. The rearrangement links TRBV7-9 to TRBJ1-3; tentative D call: TRBD1 (5 bases). The V end lost 3 bases, the J end lost 6 bases, and 12 bases lay between the germline ends. CDR1 is SEHNR, CDR2 FQNEAQ, per germline (reference sequence). CDR3 length: 14 residues. The CDR3 sequence is CASSFTGGANTIYF. Incomplete CDR3 DNA: TGTGCCAGCAGCTTTACAGGCGGGGCAAACACC.

Incomplete CDR3 DNA: TGTGCCAGCACCCGGCAAGTGGGAGGGGGCTACGAG. This codes for CASTRQVGGGYE. The complete CDR3 reads CASTRQVGGGYEQYF. This chain connects TRBV7-2 to TRBJ2-7, with D possibly TRBD2 on 7 matching bases. Read data end 3 residues before the CDR3 end; the end is taken from the germline J gene. Germline lookup yields CDR1 SGHTA and CDR2 FQGNSA. The V end lost 7 bases, the J end lost 3 bases, and 19 bases lay between the germline ends. CDR3 length equals 15 residues.

Comments on this clone: The read comes to an end 3 residues before the CDR3 does, leaving the germline J gene to fill in the end. The chain employs TRBV5-1 and TRBJ2-3, with TRBD2 matching 7 bases. The germline V gene encodes CDR1 SGHRS and CDR2 YFSETQ. The CDR3 is 15 amino acids. Trimming removed 4 bases from V and 0 bases from J; junction bases left unmatched: 5. The CDR3 reads CASSGGLLSTDTQYF. The covered CDR3 bases are TGCGCCAGCAGCGGGGGACTACTGAGCACAGATACG.

The CDR3 DNA, read in part, is TGTGCCAGTACCCTTCAGGGGGAAGGTTTGGAA. Its protein product is CASTLQGEGLE. The full CDR3 reads CASTLQGEGLEAFF. The chain links TRBV19 to TRBJ1-1, with 7 bases aligning to TRBD1. The DNA ends 3 residues before the CDR3 does, and the rest of the CDR3 is filled in from the germline J gene. The CDR3 is made up of 14 amino acids. Germline CDR1 is LNHDA and CDR2 is SQIVND (reference sequence).

CDR3 region: CAWSVRLANEQFF. CDR3 DNA (partial): TGTGCCTGGAGTGTACGGCTAGCCAATGAG. The rearrangement links TRBV30 to TRBJ2-1, with a weak D call TRBD2 (5 bases). From the germline J gene comes the end of the CDR3, since the read stops 3 residues before it. The germline V gene has CDR1 GTSNPN and CDR2 SVGIG (reference sequence). The CDR3 runs 13 residues. Trimming pared 0 bases from V and 6 bases from J, leaving 9 bases between.